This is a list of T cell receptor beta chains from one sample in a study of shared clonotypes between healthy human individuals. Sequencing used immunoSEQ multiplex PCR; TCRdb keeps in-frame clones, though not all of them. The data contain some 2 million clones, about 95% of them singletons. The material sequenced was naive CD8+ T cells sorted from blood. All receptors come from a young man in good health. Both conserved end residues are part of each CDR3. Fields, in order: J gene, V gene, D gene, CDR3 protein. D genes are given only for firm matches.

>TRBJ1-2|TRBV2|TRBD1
CASTEGAGSLYGYTF
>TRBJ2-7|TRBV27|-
CASSLSGNSEQYF
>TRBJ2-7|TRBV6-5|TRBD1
CATTGDYEQYF
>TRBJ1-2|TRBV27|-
CASSLSYTGDGGGYTF
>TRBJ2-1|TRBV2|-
CASRAGHDNEQFF
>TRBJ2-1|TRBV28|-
CASSLADPSEQFF
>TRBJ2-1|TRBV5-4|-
CASSLASSYNEQFF
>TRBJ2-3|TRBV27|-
CASIGGGTVYTDTQYF
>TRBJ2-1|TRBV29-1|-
CSGDYNEQFF
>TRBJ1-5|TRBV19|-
CASSMVAGTQPQHF
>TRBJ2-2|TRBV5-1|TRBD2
CASSLDPGGTPGELFF